This entry lists 10 T cell receptor beta chains sequenced from one sample in a study of T cells in Graves' hyperthyroidism and ophthalmopathy. Amplification yielded TCR beta CDR3 regions, with RNA transcripts as the source. In the first-round RT-PCR of the TCR CDR3, the HTBI primer set was used. From the multiplex PCR reads, TCRdb called clonotypes with MiXCR, one entry per CDR3 protein. Found here are about 760,000 distinct CDR3 sequences, about 35% of them singletons; the top ten hold 31%. Sequencing used blood. The receptor source for this set is a woman between 40 and 55 years old with Graves' hyperthyroidism.

A few counts support this clonotype. The CDR3 sequence: CASSLRPGLQPQHF. CDR3 bases: TGTGCCAGCAGCTTGAGACCAGGGCTCCAGCCCCAGCATTTT. The genes are TRBV5-8 and TRBJ1-5; weak D call: TRBD1 (5 bases). The CDR3 has 14 residues. V shed 1 base and J shed 7 bases, with 12 bases lying between them. Per germline, CDR1 SGHTS and CDR2 YDEGEE. Based on the CDR3 plus reference TRBV5-8 and TRBJ1-5, the full variable domain is EAGVTQSPTHLIKTRGQQATLRCSPISGHTSVYWYQQALGLGLQFLLWYDEGEERNRGNFPPRFSGRQFPNYSSELNVNALELEDSALYLCASSLRPGLQPQHFGDGTRLSIL.

The chain combines TRBV12-3 or TRBV12-4 with TRBJ1-4, with D tentatively TRBD1 (5 bases). This CDR3 is 15 amino acids long. Trimming shortened V by 5 bases and J by 3 bases, and 13 bases separated the two germline ends. CDR3 in amino acids: CASSARTGPNEKLFF. The DNA for the CDR3 is TGTGCCAGCAGTGCCCGGACGGGACCTAATGAAAAACTGTTTTTT.

This chain joins TRBV5-6 and TRBJ1-2, with D hard to call. The germline V gene has CDR1 SGHDT and CDR2 YYEEEE. This CDR3 is 15 amino acids long. Trimming removed 7 bases at V and 6 bases at J, with 22 bases between. This CDR3 is CASAAAGSFSHGYTF. Written as DNA, the CDR3 is TGTGCCAGCGCAGCCGCGGGGTCTTTTTCACATGGCTACACCTTC.

Concerning this clonotype: This sequence may be a read error, since a much larger clone differs from it by one base. The genes are TRBV20-1 and TRBJ2-7; the D gene is possibly TRBD1 (6 bases). This CDR3 has 15 residues. Germline CDR1 DFQATT, CDR2 SNEGSKA (reference sequence). Trimming removed 3 bases from V and 9 bases from J, with 24 bases in between. CDR3 amino acids: CSASPIQGFMNGQYF. CDR3 bases: TGCAGTGCTAGTCCAATTCAGGGGTTCATGAACGGGCAGTACTTC.

The genes are TRBV7-2 and TRBJ2-3, with D unresolved. CDR1 is SGHTA and CDR2 is FQGNSA in the germline V gene. The CDR3 extends over 13 amino acids. The V end lost 2 bases, the J end lost 7 bases, and 10 bases lay between the germline ends. The CDR3 bases are TGTGCCAGCAGCTTAACTGAGCCCAATACGCAGTATTTT. Its translation is CASSLTEPNTQYF. Based on the CDR3 plus reference TRBV7-2 and TRBJ2-3, the full variable domain is GAGVSQSPSNKVTEKGKDVELRCDPISGHTALYWYRQSLGQGLEFLIYFQGNSAPDKSGLPSDRFSAERTGGSVSTLTIQRTQQEDSAVYLCASSLTEPNTQYFGPGTRLTVL.

The genes are TRBV6-6 and TRBJ1-2; weak D call: TRBD1 (5 bases). V gave up 0 bases and J gave up 8 bases, with 16 bases separating them. The CDR3 runs 15 residues. The germline V gene encodes CDR1 MNHNY and CDR2 SVGAGI (reference sequence). The CDR3 region is CASSYSKYGGEGYTF. In DNA form, the CDR3 reads TGTGCCAGCAGTTACTCGAAGTACGGGGGAGAGGGCTACACCTTC.

This clonotype was seen more than once but under ten times. The rearrangement joins TRBV20-1 to TRBJ1-6; unclear D gene. The CDR3 runs to 17 residues. The V gene's germline CDR1 is DFQATT and CDR2 SNEGSKA (reference sequence). Trimming shortened V by 1 base and J by 0 bases, and 13 bases separated the two germline ends. The CDR3 is CSARVGAVSSYNSPLHF. Written as DNA, the CDR3 is TGCAGTGCTAGAGTCGGCGCCGTAAGCTCCTATAATTCACCCCTCCACTTT.

For the CDR3, the DNA is TGTGCCAGTAGGGCCCGAGTAGGGCCTTCGAACGAGCAGTACTTC. This translates into CASRARVGPSNEQYF. This chain uses TRBV19 with TRBJ2-7; no clear D. The V end was cut by 6 bases, the J end by 5 bases, with 20 bases between. This CDR3 contains 15 residues. Germline V gene data show CDR1 as LNHDA and CDR2 as SQIVND (reference sequence).

The sample holds many counts of this clonotype. This chain connects TRBV7-9 to TRBJ1-5, with 10 bases matching TRBD1. Trimming removed 5 bases from V and 5 bases from J; junction bases left unmatched: 6. Germline CDR1 and CDR2: SEHNR and FQNEAQ (reference sequence). The CDR3 is 15 amino acids. CDR3 nucleotide sequence: TGTGCCAGCAGCCCGGGACAGGGGAATGATCAGCCCCAGCATTTT. This encodes CASSPGQGNDQPQHF.

With regard to this clonotype: At one boundary the junction diverges from the germline segment, which might be a read error. The V gene is TRBV20-1, the J gene TRBJ1-2; D is possibly TRBD1 (6 bases). This CDR3 comprises 13 residues. Germline V lookup: CDR1 DFQATT, CDR2 SNEGSKA (reference sequence). CDR3 sequence reads: CSASRQEGWGYPF. The CDR3 coding sequence is TGCAGTGCGAGCAGACAGGAGGGGTGGGGCTACCCCTTC.